This T cell receptor (beta chain) was obtained from a study of CD8+CD57+ T cells in acquired aplastic anemia. CDR3 length equals 14 residues. V gave up 6 bases and J gave up 2 bases, with 14 bases separating them. The germline V gene has CDR1 MNHNS and CDR2 SASEGT. It was genomic DNA that served as the template for profiling TCR beta VDJ and CDR3. Using its own MiXCR run on the reads, TCRdb lists one record per CDR3 protein. Of about 210,000 distinct CDR3 sequences listed, 61% were seen once; the top ten hold approximately 32%. The genes are TRBV6-1 and TRBJ2-7, with D perhaps TRBD2 (5 bases). The receptor was derived from a human donor in good health. Material for sequencing was sorted CD4+, CD8+, or CD8+CD57+ T cells (not recorded which) from PBMCs. The CDR3 DNA is TGTGCCAGCAGCACGGACTGGGAAACCTACGAGCAGTACTTC. It translates to CASSTDWETYEQYF.